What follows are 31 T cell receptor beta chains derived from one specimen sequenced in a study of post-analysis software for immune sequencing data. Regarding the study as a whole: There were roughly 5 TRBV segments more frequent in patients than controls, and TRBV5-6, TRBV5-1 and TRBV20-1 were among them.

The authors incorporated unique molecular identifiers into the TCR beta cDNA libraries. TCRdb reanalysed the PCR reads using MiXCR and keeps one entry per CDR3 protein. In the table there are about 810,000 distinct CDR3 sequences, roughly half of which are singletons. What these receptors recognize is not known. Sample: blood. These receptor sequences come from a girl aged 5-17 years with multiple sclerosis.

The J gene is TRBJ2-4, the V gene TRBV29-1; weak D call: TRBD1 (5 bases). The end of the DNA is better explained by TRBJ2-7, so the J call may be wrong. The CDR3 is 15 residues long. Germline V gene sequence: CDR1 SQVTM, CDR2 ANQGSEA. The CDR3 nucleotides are TGCAGCGTTAGGGATAGTTGGGGCCTGGCCTACGAGCAGTACTTC. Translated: CSVRDSWGLAYEQYF.

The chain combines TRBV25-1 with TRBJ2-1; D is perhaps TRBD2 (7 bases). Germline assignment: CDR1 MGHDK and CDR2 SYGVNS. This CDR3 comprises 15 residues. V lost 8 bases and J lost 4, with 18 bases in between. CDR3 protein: CASSEGGGPYNEQFF. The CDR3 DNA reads TGTGCCAGCTCGGAAGGGGGAGGGCCTTACAATGAGCAGTTCTTC.

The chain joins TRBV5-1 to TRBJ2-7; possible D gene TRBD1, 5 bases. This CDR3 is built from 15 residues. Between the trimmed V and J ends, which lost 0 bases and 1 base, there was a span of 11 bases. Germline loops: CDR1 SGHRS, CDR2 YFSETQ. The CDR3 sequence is CASSLDPGHSYEQYF. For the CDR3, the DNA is TGCGCCAGCAGCTTGGATCCAGGACATTCCTACGAGCAGTACTTC.

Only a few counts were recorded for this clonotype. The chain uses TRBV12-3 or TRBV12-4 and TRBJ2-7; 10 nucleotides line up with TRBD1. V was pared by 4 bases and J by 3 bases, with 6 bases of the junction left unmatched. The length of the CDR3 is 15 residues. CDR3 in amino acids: CASSYPDRGFYEQYF. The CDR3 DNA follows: TGTGCCAGCAGTTACCCGGACAGGGGGTTCTACGAGCAGTACTTC.

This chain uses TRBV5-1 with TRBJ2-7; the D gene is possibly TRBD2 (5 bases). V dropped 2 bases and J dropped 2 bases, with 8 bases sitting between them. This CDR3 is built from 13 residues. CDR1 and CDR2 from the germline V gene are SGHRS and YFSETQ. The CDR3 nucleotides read TGCGCCAGCAGCTTAGCGGAGACCTACGAGCAGTACTTC. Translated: CASSLAETYEQYF.

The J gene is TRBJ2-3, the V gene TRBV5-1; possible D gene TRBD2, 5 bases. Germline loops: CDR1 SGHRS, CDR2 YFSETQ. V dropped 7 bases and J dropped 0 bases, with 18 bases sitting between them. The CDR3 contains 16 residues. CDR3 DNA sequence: TGCGCCAGCGCCCTCCGAAGCGGCGCTAGCACAGATACGCAGTATTTT. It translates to CASALRSGASTDTQYF. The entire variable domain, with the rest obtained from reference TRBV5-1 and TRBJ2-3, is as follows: KAGVTQTPRYLIKTRGQQVTLSCSPISGHRSVSWYQQTPGQGLQFLFEYFSETQRNKGNFPGRFSGRQFSNSRSEMNVSTLELGDSALYLCASALRSGASTDTQYFGPGTRLTVL.

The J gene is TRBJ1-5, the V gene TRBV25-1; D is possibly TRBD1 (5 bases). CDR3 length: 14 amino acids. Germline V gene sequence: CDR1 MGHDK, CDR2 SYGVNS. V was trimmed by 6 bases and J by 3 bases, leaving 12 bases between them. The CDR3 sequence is CASSRRDFNQPQHF. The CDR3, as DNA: TGTGCCAGCAGCCGCAGGGATTTCAATCAGCCCCAGCATTTT.

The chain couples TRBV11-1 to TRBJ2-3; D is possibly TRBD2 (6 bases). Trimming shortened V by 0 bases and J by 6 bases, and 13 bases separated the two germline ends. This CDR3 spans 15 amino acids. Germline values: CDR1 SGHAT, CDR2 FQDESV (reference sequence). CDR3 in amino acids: CASSLAPGAFDTQYF. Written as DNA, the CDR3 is TGTGCCAGCAGCTTAGCGCCGGGAGCCTTTGATACGCAGTATTTT. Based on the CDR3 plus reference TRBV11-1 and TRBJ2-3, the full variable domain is EAEVAQSPRYKITEKSQAVAFWCDPISGHATLYWYRQILGQGPELLVQFQDESVVDDSQLPKDRFSAERLKGVDSTLKIQPAELGDSAMYLCASSLAPGAFDTQYFGPGTRLTVL.

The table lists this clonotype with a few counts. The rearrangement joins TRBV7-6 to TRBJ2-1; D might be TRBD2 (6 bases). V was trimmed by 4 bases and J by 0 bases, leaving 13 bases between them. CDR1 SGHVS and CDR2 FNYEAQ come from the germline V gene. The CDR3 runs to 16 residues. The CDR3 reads CASSSGDSSSYNEQFF. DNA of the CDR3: TGTGCCAGCAGCTCTGGGGACTCGAGCTCCTACAATGAGCAGTTCTTC.

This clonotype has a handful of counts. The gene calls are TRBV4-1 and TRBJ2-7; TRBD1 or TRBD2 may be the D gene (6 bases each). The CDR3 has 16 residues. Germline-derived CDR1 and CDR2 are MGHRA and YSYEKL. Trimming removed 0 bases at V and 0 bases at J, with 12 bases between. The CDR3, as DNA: TGCGCCAGCAGCCAAGATCCGGGGGCAGGCTCCTACGAGCAGTACTTC. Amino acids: CASSQDPGAGSYEQYF.

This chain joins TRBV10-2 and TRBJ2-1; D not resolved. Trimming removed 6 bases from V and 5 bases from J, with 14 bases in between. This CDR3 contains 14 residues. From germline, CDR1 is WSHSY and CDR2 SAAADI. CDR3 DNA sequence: TGCGCCAGCAGAGGGATGGGCAGCCACAATGAGCAGTTCTTC. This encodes CASRGMGSHNEQFF.

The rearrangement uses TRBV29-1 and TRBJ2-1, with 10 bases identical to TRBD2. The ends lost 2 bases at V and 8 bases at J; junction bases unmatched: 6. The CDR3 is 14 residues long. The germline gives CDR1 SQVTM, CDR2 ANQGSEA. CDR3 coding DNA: TGCAGCGTTGAATGGACTAGCGGATGGCATGAGCAGTTCTTC. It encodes CSVEWTSGWHEQFF.

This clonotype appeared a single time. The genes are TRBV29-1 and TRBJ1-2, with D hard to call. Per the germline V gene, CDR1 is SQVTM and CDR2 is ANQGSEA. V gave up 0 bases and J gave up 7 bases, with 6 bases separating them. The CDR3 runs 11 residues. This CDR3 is CSVEDQGGYTF. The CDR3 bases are TGCAGCGTTGAAGATCAAGGTGGCTACACCTTC.

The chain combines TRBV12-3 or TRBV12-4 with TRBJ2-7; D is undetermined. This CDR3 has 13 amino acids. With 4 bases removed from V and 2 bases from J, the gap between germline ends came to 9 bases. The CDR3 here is CASSSGSPYEQYF. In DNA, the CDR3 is TGTGCCAGCAGTTCCGGGTCCCCCTACGAGCAGTACTTC.

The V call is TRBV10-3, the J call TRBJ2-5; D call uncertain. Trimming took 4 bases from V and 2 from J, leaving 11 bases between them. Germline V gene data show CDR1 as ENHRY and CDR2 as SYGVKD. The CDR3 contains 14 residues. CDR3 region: CAISGMGWQETQYF. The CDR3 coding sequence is TGTGCCATCAGTGGTATGGGTTGGCAAGAGACCCAGTACTTC.

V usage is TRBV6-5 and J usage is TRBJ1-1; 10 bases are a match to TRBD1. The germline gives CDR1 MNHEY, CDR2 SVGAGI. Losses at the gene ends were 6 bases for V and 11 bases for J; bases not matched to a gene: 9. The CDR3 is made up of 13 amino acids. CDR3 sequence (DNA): TGTGCCAGCAGCACCGGGACAGGGGCAGTGGCTTTCTTT. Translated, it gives CASSTGTGAVAFF.

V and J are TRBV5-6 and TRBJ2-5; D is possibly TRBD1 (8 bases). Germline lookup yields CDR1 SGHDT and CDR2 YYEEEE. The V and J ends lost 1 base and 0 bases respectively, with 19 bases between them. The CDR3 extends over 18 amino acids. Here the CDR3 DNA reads TGTGCCAGCAGCTTGAGGTGGGGGGGACAGGCCTACCAAGAGACCCAGTACTTC. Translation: CASSLRWGGQAYQETQYF.

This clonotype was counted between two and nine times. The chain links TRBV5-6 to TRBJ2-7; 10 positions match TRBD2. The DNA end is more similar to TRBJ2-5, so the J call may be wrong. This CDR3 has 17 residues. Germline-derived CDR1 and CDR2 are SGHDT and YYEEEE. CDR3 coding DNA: TGTGCCAGCAGCAGGAGTAGCGGGAGGTATCTCTTGGAGACCCAGTACTTC. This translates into CASSRSSGRYLLETQYF.

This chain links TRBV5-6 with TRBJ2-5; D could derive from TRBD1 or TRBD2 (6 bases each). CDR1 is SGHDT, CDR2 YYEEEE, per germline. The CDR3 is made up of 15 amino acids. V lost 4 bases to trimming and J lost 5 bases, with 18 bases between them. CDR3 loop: CASSTLQGGWETQYF. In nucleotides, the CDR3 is TGTGCCAGCAGCACCCTACAGGGAGGCTGGGAGACCCAGTACTTC.

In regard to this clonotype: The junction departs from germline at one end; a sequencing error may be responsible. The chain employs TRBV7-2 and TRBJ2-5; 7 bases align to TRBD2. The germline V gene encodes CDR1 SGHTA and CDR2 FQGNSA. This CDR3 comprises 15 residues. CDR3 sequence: CASSLDRGRGETRYF. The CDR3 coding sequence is TGTGCCAGCAGCTTAGATCGCGGTCGGGGGGAGACCCGGTACTTC. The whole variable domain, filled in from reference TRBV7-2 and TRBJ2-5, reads GAGVSQSPSNKVTEKGKDVELRCDPISGHTALYWYRQSLGQGLEFLIYFQGNSAPDKSGLPSDRFSAERTGGSVSTLTIQRTQQEDSAVYLCASSLDRGRGETRYFGPGTRLLVL.

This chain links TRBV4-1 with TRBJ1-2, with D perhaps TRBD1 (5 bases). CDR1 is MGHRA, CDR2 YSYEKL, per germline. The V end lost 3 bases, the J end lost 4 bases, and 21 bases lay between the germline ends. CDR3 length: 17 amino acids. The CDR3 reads CASSHQQAAGIFYGYTF. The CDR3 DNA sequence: TGCGCCAGCAGCCACCAACAAGCAGCAGGGATTTTCTATGGCTACACCTTC.

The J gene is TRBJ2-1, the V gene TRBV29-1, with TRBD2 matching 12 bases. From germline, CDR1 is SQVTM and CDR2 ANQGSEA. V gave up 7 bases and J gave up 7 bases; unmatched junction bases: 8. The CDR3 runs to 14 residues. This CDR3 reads CSALHGLAGNEQFF. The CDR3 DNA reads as TGCAGCGCCCTGCACGGACTAGCGGGGAATGAGCAGTTCTTC.

The CDR3 DNA reads TGTGCCAGCAGCTTAGTGGGGACACCTGAGATCAGGGGCTATGGCTACACCTTC. It yields the protein CASSLVGTPEIRGYGYTF. V gene TRBV7-2 combines with J gene TRBJ1-2; tentatively, D is TRBD1 (6 bases). V was pared by 1 base and J by 4 bases, with 22 bases between. Germline V gene data show CDR1 as SGHTA and CDR2 as FQGNSA. This CDR3 is built from 18 residues.

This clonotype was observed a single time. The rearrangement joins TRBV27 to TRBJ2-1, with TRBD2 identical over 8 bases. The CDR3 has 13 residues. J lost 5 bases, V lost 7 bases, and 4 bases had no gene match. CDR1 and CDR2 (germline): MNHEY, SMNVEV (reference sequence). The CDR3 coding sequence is TGTGCCAGCATCGGTAGCGGGAACAATGAGCAGTTCTTC. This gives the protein CASIGSGNNEQFF.

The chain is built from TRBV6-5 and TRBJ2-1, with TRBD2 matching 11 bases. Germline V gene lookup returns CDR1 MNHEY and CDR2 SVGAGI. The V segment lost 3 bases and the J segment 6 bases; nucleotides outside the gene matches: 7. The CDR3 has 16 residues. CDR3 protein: CASSYSSGGALNEQFF. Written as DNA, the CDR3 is TGTGCCAGCAGTTATAGTAGCGGGGGGGCACTCAATGAGCAGTTCTTC.

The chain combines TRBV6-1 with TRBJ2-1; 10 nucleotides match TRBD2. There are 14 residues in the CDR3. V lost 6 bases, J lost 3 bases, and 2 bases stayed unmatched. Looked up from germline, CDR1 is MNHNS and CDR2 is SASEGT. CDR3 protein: CASSTSGDYNEQFF. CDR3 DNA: TGTGCCAGCAGCACTAGCGGGGACTACAATGAGCAGTTCTTC.

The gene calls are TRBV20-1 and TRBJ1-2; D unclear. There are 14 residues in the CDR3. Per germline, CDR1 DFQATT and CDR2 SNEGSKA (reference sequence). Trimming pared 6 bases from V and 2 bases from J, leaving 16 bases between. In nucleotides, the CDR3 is TGCAGTGCCCAGTCGGACCTTCCCAACTATGGCTACACCTTC. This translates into CSAQSDLPNYGYTF.

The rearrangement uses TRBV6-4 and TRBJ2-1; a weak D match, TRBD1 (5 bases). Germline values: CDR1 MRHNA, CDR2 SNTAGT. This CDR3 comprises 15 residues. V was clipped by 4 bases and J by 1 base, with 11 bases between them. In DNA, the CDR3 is TGTGCCAGCAGTGCGTTGCAGGGATCCTACAATGAGCAGTTCTTC. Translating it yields CASSALQGSYNEQFF.

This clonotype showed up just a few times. As DNA, the CDR3 is TGCAGTGCTAGACCAGGTTCCTATAATTCACCCCTCCACTTT. It yields the protein CSARPGSYNSPLHF. This chain joins TRBV20-1 and TRBJ1-6; D is uncertain. This CDR3 comprises 14 residues. Trimming took 2 bases from V and 1 from J, leaving 6 bases between them. Germline V gene sequence: CDR1 DFQATT, CDR2 SNEGSKA (reference sequence).

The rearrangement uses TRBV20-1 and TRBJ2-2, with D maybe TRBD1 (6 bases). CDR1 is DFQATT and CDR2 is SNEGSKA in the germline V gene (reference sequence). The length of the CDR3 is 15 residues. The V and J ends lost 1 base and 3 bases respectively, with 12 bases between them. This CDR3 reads CSARVQGRDTGELFF. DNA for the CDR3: TGCAGTGCTAGAGTACAGGGAAGAGACACCGGGGAGCTGTTTTTT.

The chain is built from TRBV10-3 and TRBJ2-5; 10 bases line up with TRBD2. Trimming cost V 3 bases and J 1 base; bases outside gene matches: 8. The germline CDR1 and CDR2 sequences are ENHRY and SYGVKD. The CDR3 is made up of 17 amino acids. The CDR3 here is CAISDSSSGSPQETQYF. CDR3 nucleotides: TGTGCCATCAGTGACTCCTCTAGCGGGAGCCCCCAAGAGACCCAGTACTTC.